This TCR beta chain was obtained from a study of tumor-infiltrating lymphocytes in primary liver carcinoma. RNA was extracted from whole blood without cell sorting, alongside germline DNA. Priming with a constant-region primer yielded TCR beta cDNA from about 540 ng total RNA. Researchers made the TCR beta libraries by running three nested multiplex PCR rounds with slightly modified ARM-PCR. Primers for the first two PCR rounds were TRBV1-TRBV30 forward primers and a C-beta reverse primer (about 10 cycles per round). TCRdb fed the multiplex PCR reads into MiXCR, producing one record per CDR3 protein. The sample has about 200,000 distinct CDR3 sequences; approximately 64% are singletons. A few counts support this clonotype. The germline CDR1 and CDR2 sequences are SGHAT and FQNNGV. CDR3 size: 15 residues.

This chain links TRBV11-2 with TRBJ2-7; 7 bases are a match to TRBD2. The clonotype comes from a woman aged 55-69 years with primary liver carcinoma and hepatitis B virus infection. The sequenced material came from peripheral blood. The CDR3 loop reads CSSSYLDSGTYEQYF. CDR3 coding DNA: TGTTCTAGCAGCTACCTAGACAGCGGGACCTACGAGCAGTACTTC.